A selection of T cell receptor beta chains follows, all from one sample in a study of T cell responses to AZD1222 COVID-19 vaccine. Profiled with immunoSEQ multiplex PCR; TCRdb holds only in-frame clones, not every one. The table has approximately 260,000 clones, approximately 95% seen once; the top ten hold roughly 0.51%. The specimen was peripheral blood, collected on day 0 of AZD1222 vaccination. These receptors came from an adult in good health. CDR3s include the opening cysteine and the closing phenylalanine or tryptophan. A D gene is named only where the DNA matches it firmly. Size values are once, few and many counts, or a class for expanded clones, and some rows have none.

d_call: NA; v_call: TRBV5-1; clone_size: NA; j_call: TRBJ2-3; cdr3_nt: TGCGCCAGCAGCATACCGGCGGGAATCCGCACAGATACGCAGTATTTT; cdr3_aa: CASSIPAGIRTDTQYF
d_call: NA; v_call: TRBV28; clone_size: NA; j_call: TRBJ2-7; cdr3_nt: TGTGCCAGCAGGGGTTTCGAGGGAGGCTCCCTCTACGAGCAGTACTTC; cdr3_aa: CASRGFEGGSLYEQYF
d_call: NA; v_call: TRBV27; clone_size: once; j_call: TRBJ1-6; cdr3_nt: TGTGCCAGCAGTGACCGGACGAGATATAATTCACCCCTCCACTTT; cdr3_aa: CASSDRTRYNSPLHF
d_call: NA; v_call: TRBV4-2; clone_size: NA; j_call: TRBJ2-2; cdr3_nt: TGTGCCAGCAGCCCCGCCGGTGGGGGGAGACGGGACTCTGCCACCGGGGAGCTGTTTTTT; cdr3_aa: CASSPAGGGRRDSATGELFF
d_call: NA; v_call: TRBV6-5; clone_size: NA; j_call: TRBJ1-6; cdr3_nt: TGTGCCAGCAGGGCCGGCGCCAGGAACAATTCACCCCTCCACTTT; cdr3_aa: CASRAGARNNSPLHF
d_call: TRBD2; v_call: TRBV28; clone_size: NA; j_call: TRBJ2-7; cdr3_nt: TGTGCCAGCAGTCCTAGCGGGAGCTTCTACGAGCAGTACTTC; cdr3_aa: CASSPSGSFYEQYF
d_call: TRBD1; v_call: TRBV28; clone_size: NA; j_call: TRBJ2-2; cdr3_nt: TGTGCCAGCAGTTTCAGGGGGCGAAACACCGGGGAGCTGTTTTTT; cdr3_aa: CASSFRGRNTGELFF
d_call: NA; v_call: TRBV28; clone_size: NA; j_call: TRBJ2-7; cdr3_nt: TGTGCCACTCGACAGGGAGGCTACGAGCAGTACTTC; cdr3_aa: CATRQGGYEQYF
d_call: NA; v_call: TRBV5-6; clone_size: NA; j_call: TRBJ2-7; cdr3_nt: TGTGCCAGCAGCTTAGGACTAACGACCTACGAGCAGTACTTC; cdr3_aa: CASSLGLTTYEQYF
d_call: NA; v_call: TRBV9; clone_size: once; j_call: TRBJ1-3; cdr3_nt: TGTGCCAGCAGCGTAGAGGCCGGCTCTGGAAACACCATATATTTT; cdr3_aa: CASSVEAGSGNTIYF
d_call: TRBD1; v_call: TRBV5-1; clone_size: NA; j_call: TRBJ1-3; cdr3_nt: TGCGCCAGCAGCTCTGGGACAGGTCGAACGTCTGGAAACACCATATATTTT; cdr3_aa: CASSSGTGRTSGNTIYF
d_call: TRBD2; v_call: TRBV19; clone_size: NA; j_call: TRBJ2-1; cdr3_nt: TGTGCCAGTAGTATTGGGACTAGCCCCTACAATGAGCAGTTCTTC; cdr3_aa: CASSIGTSPYNEQFF
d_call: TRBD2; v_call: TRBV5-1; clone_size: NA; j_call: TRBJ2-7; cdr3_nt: TGCGCCAGCAGCTTGGATCCAGCGGGACCTGGGGAGCAGTACTTC; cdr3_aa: CASSLDPAGPGEQYF
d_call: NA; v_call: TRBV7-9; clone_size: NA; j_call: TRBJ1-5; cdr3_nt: TGTGCCAGCAGCAAGTTGGGGACCCGTCAGCCCCAGCATTTT; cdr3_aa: CASSKLGTRQPQHF
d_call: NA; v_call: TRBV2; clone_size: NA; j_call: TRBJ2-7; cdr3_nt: TGTGCCAGCAGTGAAGTGGCCGAGCAGTACTTC; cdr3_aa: CASSEVAEQYF
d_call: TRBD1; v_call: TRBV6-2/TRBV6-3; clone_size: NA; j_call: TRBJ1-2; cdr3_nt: TGTGCCAGCAGTCGACAGGGGACGGGCTACACCTTC; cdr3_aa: CASSRQGTGYTF
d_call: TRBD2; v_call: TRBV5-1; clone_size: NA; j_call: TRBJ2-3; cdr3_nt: TGCGCCAGCAGCCCTGGACTAGCGGAGAGCACAGATACGCAGTATTTT; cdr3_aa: CASSPGLAESTDTQYF
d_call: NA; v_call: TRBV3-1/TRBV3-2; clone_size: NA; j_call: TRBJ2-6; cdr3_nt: TGTGCCAGCAGTCGCAGGATCTCTGGGGCCAACGTCCTGACTTTC; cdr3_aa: CASSRRISGANVLTF
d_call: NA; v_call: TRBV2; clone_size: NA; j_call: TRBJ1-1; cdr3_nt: TGTGCCAGCAGTGGGGGACGGAGACTTGAAGCTTTCTTT; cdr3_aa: CASSGGRRLEAFF
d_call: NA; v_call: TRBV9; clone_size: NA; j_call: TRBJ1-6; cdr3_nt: TGTGCCAGCAGCGTAAGGGTCAATTCACCCCTCCACTTT; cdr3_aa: CASSVRVNSPLHF
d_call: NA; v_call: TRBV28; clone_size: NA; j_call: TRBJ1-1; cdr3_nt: TGTGCCAGCAGTTTAGGAGATTTAGGAGCTGAAGCTTTCTTT; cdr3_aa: CASSLGDLGAEAFF
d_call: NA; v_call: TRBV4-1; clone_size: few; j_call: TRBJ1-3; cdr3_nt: TGCGCCAGCAGCCCCGTAGCGGCCGACTCTGGAAACACCATATATTTT; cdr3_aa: CASSPVAADSGNTIYF
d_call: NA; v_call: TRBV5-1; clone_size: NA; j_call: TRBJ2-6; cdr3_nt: TGCGCCAGCAGCTCAGGGGCGAGCTCTGGGGCCAACGTCCTGACTTTC; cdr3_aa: CASSSGASSGANVLTF
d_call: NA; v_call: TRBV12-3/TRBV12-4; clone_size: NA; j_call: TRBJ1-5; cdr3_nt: TGTGCCAGCGGGAGGGTGGACCAGCCCCAGCATTTT; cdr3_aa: CASGRVDQPQHF
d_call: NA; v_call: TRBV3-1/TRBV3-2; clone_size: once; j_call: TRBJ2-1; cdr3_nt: TGTGCCAGCAGCCAAGATAGTCGTGAGCAGTTCTTC; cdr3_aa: CASSQDSREQFF
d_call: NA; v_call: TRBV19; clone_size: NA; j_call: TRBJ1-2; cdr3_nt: TGTGCCAGTAGTGTCGGCGGATCCTATGGCTACACCTTC; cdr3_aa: CASSVGGSYGYTF
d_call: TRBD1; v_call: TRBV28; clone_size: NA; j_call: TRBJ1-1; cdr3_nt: TGTGCCAGCAGTTCACAGGGGAGAAACACTGAAGCTTTCTTT; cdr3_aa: CASSSQGRNTEAFF
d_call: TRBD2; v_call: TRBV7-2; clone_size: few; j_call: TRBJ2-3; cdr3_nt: TGTGCCAGCAGCCCCTCGAGCGGGAGTCCAGATACGCAGTATTTT; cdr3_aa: CASSPSSGSPDTQYF
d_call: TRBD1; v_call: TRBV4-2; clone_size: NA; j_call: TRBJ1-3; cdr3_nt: TGTGCCAGCAGCCAGGAGACAGGGCTTGCTGGAAACACCATATATTTT; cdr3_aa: CASSQETGLAGNTIYF
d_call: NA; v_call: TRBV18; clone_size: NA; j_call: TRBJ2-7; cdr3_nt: TGTGCCAGCTCACCACTGGCGCGGTACGAGCAGTACTTC; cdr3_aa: CASSPLARYEQYF
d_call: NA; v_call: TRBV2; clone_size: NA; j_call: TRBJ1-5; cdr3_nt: TGTGCCAGCAGTAGGCGGGTACAGCCCCAGCATTTT; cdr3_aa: CASSRRVQPQHF
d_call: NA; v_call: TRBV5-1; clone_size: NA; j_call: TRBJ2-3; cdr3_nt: TGCGCCAGCAGCTTGGTCCCGGGGGCGCCGCCAGATACGCAGTATTTT; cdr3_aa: CASSLVPGAPPDTQYF
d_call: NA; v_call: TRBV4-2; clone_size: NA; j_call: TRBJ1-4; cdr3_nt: TGTGCCAGCAGCCAAGACCCCAGAGAAAAACTGTTTTTT; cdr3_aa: CASSQDPREKLFF
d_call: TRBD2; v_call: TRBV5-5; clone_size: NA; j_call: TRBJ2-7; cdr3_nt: TGTGCCAGCAGCTTGTTCCTCGGGAGGGCCCTCGAGCAGTACTTC; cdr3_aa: CASSLFLGRALEQYF
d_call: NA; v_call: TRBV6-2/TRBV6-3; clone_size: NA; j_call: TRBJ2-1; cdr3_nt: TGTGCCAGCAGTTACTATTTGGGAAACAATGAGCAGTTCTTC; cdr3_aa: CASSYYLGNNEQFF
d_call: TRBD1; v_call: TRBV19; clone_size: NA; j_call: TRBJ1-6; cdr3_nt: TGTGCCAGTAAACTGGACAGGGAAAATTCACCCCTCCACTTT; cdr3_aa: CASKLDRENSPLHF
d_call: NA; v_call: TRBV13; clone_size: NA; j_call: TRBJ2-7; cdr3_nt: TGTGCCAGCAGCTCCTCGGACGGGGAATACTACGAGCAGTACTTC; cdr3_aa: CASSSSDGEYYEQYF
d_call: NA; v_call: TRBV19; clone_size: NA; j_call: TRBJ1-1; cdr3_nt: TGTGCCAGTAGTCGGACGGAGAACACTGAAGCTTTCTTT; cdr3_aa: CASSRTENTEAFF
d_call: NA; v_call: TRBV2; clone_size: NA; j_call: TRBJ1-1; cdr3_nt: TGTGCCAGCGGGGACGCTGAAGCTTTCTTT; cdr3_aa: CASGDAEAFF
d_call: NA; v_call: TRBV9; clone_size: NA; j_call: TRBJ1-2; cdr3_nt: TGTGCCAGCAGCGTAGGCGTCACAGGCTCCACCCGTAACTATGGCTACACCTTC; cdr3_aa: CASSVGVTGSTRNYGYTF